This T cell receptor beta chain was identified during a study of T cells after yellow fever vaccination. Study results and caveats: Compared with primary, the secondary response was weaker and peaked at day 5, not 15.

In TCRdb, the 5' RACE reads were re-called with MiXCR into one record per CDR3 protein. The sample carries 200,000 to 300,000 distinct CDR3 sequences, approximately 13% recorded once. Remarks on this clonotype: Its antigen is not identified.

The V gene lost 7 bases and the J gene lost 0 bases, with 18 bases spanning the gap. This CDR3 has 16 amino acids. CDR1 and CDR2 (germline): SGHRS, YFSETQ. This sequence originates from a man aged 30 to 45 who received the YFV17D yellow fever vaccine. Sequences were derived from CD4+ T cells sorted from PBMCs, sampled 45 days after the yellow fever booster vaccination. The rearrangement uses TRBV5-1 and TRBJ2-3, with D possibly TRBD1 on 5 matching bases. The DNA of the CDR3 is TGCGCCAGCGGTGGGGCAGGACGACTTAGCACAGATACGCAGTATTTT. This encodes CASGGAGRLSTDTQYF.